This T cell receptor (beta chain) was documented in a study of T cells expressing NK-cell markers. The overall study: Investigators obtained TCR beta repertoires from sorted CD3+CD56+NKG2C+, CD3+CD56+NKG2C- and CD3+CD56-NKG2C+ T cells. Seven donors tested HCMV-seropositive and one tested seronegative among the eight sequenced. Overall study results and limits: Five or six donors showed dominant NKG2C+ clonotypes comprising roughly 1.0-7.0% of their CD8+ T cells.

This CDR3 has 14 amino acids. With respect to this clonotype: Antigen: not known.

Making the TCR beta cDNA relied on 5'RACE template switching with UMIs. TCRdb reanalyzed the 5' RACE reads, giving one entry per CDR3 protein sequence and no DNA. The table lists 140,000 to 150,000 distinct CDR3 sequences, with 9% to 15% in the top ten. This chain links TRBV12-3 or TRBV12-4 with TRBJ2-5; TCRdb lists TRBD1, though no DNA is available to test this call. Sequencing was done on a sample of blood T cells: a sorted CD56 or NKG2C T cell subset, CD4+ or CD8+ T cells, or bulk PBMC T cells (not recorded which). The receptor comes from a man younger than 30 in good health. CDR3 sequence: CASSPLQGAETQYF.